The rows below give T cell receptor beta chains drawn from one sample of a study of cytomegalovirus exposure and HLA in healthy donors. The data were produced by immunoSEQ multiplex PCR, yet TCRdb's version contains in-frame clones alone and is incomplete. The sample contains 160,000 or so clones, around 82% of which appear only once. Sample: PBMCs. All receptors come from a man under 40 in good health and CMV-seropositive. Both conserved end residues are part of each CDR3. A D gene is named only where the DNA matches it firmly. A row's size may be missing; if present it is once, few, many or a size class.

j_gene: TRBJ2-7
abundance: -
len: 14
v_gene: TRBV30
d_gene: TRBD1
CDR3aa: CAWRPRQGAHEQYF
CDR3nt: TGTGCCTGGAGGCCCAGACAGGGGGCCCACGAGCAGTACTTC

j_gene: TRBJ1-1
abundance: -
len: 13
v_gene: TRBV6-4
d_gene: -
CDR3aa: CASSETQNTEAFF
CDR3nt: TGTGCCAGCAGTGAGACACAGAACACTGAAGCTTTCTTT

j_gene: TRBJ2-2
abundance: -
len: 14
v_gene: TRBV28
d_gene: -
CDR3aa: CASSLGAETGELFF
CDR3nt: TGTGCCAGCAGTTTAGGGGCTGAAACCGGGGAGCTGTTTTTT

j_gene: TRBJ2-2
abundance: few
len: 15
v_gene: TRBV13
d_gene: TRBD1
CDR3aa: CASSSRDSTNGELFF
CDR3nt: TGTGCCAGCAGCTCCCGGGACAGTACGAACGGGGAGCTGTTTTTT

j_gene: TRBJ1-3
abundance: -
len: 15
v_gene: TRBV7-9
d_gene: -
CDR3aa: CASSSSGALGNTIYF
CDR3nt: TGTGCCAGCAGCTCGAGCGGGGCACTTGGAAACACCATATATTTT

j_gene: TRBJ2-1
abundance: -
len: 14
v_gene: TRBV7-6
d_gene: -
CDR3aa: CASSIGQGWHEQFF
CDR3nt: TGTGCCAGCAGCATCGGCCAGGGGTGGCATGAGCAGTTCTTC

j_gene: TRBJ2-1
abundance: -
len: 13
v_gene: TRBV15
d_gene: -
CDR3aa: CATSRAPGTEQFF
CDR3nt: TGTGCCACCAGCAGGGCGCCCGGGACAGAGCAGTTCTTC

j_gene: TRBJ2-7
abundance: -
len: 14
v_gene: TRBV5-1
d_gene: -
CDR3aa: CASSSHRQLYEQYF
CDR3nt: TGCGCCAGCAGCTCGCATAGACAGCTTTACGAGCAGTACTTC

j_gene: TRBJ2-6
abundance: -
len: 18
v_gene: TRBV10-3
d_gene: TRBD1
CDR3aa: CAIRPGQGIGAGANVLTF
CDR3nt: TGTGCCATCAGACCGGGACAGGGAATCGGGGCGGGGGCCAACGTCCTGACTTTC

j_gene: TRBJ1-5
abundance: -
len: 15
v_gene: TRBV27
d_gene: -
CDR3aa: CASSPRGTVIGPQHF
CDR3nt: TGTGCCAGCAGTCCTCGCGGGACGGTGATAGGGCCCCAGCATTTT

j_gene: TRBJ2-7
abundance: -
len: 13
v_gene: TRBV28
d_gene: -
CDR3aa: CAGSTGEAYEQYF
CDR3nt: TGTGCCGGAAGTACAGGGGAGGCCTACGAGCAGTACTTC

j_gene: TRBJ2-7
abundance: -
len: 13
v_gene: TRBV28
d_gene: -
CDR3aa: CASSQAPTYEQYF
CDR3nt: TGTGCCAGCAGCCAAGCGCCCACCTACGAGCAGTACTTC

j_gene: TRBJ2-3
abundance: -
len: 14
v_gene: TRBV7-9
d_gene: -
CDR3aa: CASSPTSSTDTQYF
CDR3nt: TGTGCCAGCAGCCCTACCTCTAGCACAGATACGCAGTATTTT

j_gene: TRBJ2-5
abundance: once
len: 14
v_gene: TRBV7-9
d_gene: -
CDR3aa: CASSDTRDQETQYF
CDR3nt: TGTGCCAGCAGCGACACTAGGGACCAAGAGACCCAGTACTTC

j_gene: TRBJ2-1
abundance: -
len: 14
v_gene: TRBV18
d_gene: -
CDR3aa: CASSSTAGDNEQFF
CDR3nt: TGTGCCAGCTCATCCACGGCAGGGGACAATGAGCAGTTCTTC

j_gene: TRBJ2-5
abundance: -
len: 14
v_gene: TRBV7-9
d_gene: -
CDR3aa: CASSPQDRRETQYF
CDR3nt: TGTGCCAGCAGCCCACAGGACAGACGCGAGACCCAGTACTTC

j_gene: TRBJ2-5
abundance: -
len: 11
v_gene: TRBV5-6
d_gene: -
CDR3aa: CASSSRETQYF
CDR3nt: TGTGCCAGCAGCTCGCGGGAGACCCAGTACTTC

j_gene: TRBJ1-4
abundance: few
len: 15
v_gene: TRBV18
d_gene: TRBD1
CDR3aa: CASSRRGQGDEKLFF
CDR3nt: TGTGCCAGCTCACGACGGGGACAGGGCGACGAAAAACTGTTTTTT

j_gene: TRBJ2-7
abundance: -
len: 14
v_gene: TRBV9
d_gene: TRBD2
CDR3aa: CASSERDGDYEQYF
CDR3nt: TGTGCCAGCAGTGAGCGGGATGGGGACTACGAGCAGTACTTC

j_gene: TRBJ1-1
abundance: -
len: 14
v_gene: TRBV7-2
d_gene: -
CDR3aa: CASSSRGGSTEAFF
CDR3nt: TGTGCCAGCAGCTCCAGGGGTGGTAGCACTGAAGCTTTCTTT

j_gene: TRBJ1-1
abundance: -
len: 13
v_gene: TRBV11-3
d_gene: TRBD1
CDR3aa: CASGTGEDTEAFF
CDR3nt: TGTGCCAGCGGGACAGGGGAAGACACTGAAGCTTTCTTT

j_gene: TRBJ2-5
abundance: few
len: 16
v_gene: TRBV10-3
d_gene: -
CDR3aa: CAISADMGGSRETQYF
CDR3nt: TGTGCCATCAGTGCGGACATGGGGGGAAGCCGGGAGACCCAGTACTTC

j_gene: TRBJ2-3
abundance: -
len: 16
v_gene: TRBV9
d_gene: -
CDR3aa: CASSVGDSLSPDTQYF
CDR3nt: TGTGCCAGCAGCGTAGGCGATAGTTTAAGTCCAGATACGCAGTATTTT

j_gene: TRBJ1-1
abundance: -
len: 13
v_gene: TRBV10-3
d_gene: TRBD1
CDR3aa: CATRDREFYGAFF
CDR3nt: TGTGCCACAAGGGACAGGGAGTTTTACGGGGCTTTCTTT

j_gene: TRBJ1-1
abundance: -
len: 13
v_gene: TRBV21-1
d_gene: -
CDR3aa: CASSKDREIEAFF
CDR3nt: TGTGCCAGCAGCAAGGACAGGGAAATTGAAGCTTTCTTT

j_gene: TRBJ2-2
abundance: -
len: 13
v_gene: TRBV29-1
d_gene: TRBD2
CDR3aa: CSVERGSTGELFF
CDR3nt: TGCAGCGTCGAGCGGGGGAGTACCGGGGAGCTGTTTTTT

j_gene: TRBJ1-5
abundance: -
len: 15
v_gene: TRBV6-1
d_gene: TRBD1
CDR3aa: CASSVGQGAGQPQHF
CDR3nt: TGTGCCAGCAGTGTGGGACAGGGGGCCGGTCAGCCCCAGCATTTT